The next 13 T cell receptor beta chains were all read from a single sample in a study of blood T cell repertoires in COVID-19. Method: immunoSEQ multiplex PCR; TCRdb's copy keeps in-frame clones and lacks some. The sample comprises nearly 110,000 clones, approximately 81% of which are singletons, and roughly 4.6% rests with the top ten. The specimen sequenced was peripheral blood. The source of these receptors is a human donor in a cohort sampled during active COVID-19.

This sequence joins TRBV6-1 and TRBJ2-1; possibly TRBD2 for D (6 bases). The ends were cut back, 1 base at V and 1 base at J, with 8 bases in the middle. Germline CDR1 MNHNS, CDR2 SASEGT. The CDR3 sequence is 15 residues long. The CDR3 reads CASSEGSGSYNEQFF. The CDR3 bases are TGTGCCAGCAGTGAAGGTAGCGGTTCCTACAATGAGCAGTTCTTC.

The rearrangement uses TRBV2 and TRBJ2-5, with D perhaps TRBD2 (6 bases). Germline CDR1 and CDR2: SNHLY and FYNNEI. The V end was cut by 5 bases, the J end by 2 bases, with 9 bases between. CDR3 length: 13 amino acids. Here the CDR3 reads CASSRDLQETQYF. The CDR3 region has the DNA TGTGCCAGCAGTCGGGACTTACAAGAGACCCAGTACTTC.

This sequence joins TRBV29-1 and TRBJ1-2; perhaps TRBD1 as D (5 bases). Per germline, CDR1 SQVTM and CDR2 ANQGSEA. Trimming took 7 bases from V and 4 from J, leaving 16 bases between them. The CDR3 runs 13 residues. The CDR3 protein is CSAGDSGGYGYTF. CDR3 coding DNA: TGCAGCGCCGGGGACTCGGGAGGCTATGGCTACACCTTC.

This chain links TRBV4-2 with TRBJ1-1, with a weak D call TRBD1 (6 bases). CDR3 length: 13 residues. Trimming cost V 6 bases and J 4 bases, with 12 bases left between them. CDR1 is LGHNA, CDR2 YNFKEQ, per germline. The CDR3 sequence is CASSQAGVTEAFF. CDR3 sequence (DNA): TGTGCCAGCAGTCAGGCAGGGGTCACTGAAGCTTTCTTT.

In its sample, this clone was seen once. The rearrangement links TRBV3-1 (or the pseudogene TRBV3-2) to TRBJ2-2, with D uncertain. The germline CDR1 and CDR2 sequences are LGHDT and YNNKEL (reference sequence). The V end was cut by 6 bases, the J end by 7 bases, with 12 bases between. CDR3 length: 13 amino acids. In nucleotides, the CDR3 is TGTGCCAGCAGTTACAACCGAGGCGGGGAGCTGTTTTTT. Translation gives CASSYNRGGELFF.

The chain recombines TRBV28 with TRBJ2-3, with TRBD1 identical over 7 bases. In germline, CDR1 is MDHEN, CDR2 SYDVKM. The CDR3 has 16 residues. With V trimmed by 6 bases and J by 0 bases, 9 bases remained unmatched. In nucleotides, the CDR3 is TGTGCCAGCAGCCTCCGGACAGGAACTAGCACAGATACGCAGTATTTT. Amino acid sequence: CASSLRTGTSTDTQYF.

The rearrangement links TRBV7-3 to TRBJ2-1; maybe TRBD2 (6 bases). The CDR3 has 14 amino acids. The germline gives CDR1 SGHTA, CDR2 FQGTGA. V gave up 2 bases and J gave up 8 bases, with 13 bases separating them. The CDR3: CASSLPGAVDEQFF. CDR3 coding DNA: TGTGCCAGCAGCTTACCGGGAGCCGTCGATGAGCAGTTCTTC.

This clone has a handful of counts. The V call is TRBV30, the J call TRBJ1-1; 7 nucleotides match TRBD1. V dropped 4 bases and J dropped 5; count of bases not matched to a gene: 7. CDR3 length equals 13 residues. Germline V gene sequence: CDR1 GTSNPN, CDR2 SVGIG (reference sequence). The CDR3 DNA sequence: TGTGCCTGGATGACAGGGAGGCGGACTGAAGCTTTCTTT. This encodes CAWMTGRRTEAFF.

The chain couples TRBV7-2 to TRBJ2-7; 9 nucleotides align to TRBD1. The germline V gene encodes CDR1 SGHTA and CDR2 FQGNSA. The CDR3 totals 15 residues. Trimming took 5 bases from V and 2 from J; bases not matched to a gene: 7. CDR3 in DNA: TGTGCCAGCAGCCAGGACAGGGGAAGTACCTACGAGCAGTACTTC. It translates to CASSQDRGSTYEQYF.

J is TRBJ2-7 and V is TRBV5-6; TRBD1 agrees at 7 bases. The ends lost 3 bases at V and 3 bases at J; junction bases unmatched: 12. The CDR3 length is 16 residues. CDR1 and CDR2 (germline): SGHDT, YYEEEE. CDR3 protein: CASSSGTDKIDYEQYV. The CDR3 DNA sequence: TGTGCCAGCAGCTCCGGGACAGACAAAATAGACTACGAGCAGTACGTC.

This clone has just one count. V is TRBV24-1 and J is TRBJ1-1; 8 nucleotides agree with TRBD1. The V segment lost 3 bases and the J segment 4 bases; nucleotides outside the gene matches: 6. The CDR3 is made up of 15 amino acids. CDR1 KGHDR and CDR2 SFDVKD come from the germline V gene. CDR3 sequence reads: CATSDADRGSTEAFF. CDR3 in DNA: TGTGCCACCAGTGATGCTGACAGGGGCTCCACTGAAGCTTTCTTT.

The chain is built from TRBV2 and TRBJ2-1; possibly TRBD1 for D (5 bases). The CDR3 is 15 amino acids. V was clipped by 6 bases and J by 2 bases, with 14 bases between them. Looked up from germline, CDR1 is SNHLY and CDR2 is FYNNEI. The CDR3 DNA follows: TGTGCCAGCAGCAGAACAGGAAACACCTACAATGAGCAGTTCTTC. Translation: CASSRTGNTYNEQFF. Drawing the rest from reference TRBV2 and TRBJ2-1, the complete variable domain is EPEVTQTPSHQVTQMGQEVILRCVPISNHLYFYWYRQILGQKVEFLVSFYNNEISEKSEIFDDQFSVERPDGSNFTLKIRSTKLEDSAMYFCASSRTGNTYNEQFFGPGTRLTVL.

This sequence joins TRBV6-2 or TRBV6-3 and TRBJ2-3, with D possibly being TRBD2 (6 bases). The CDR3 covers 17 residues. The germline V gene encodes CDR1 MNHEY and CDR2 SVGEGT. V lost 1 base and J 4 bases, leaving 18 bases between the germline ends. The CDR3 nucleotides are TGTGCCAGCAGTTACTGGGGGGACTCTAAAGGCCCAGATACGCAGTATTTT. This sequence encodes CASSYWGDSKGPDTQYF.